These 21 T cell receptor beta chains came from one sample sequenced in a study of cytomegalovirus exposure and HLA in healthy donors. The PCR made use of 60 Vbeta and 13 Jbeta primers. Assay: immunoSEQ multiplex PCR; the TCRdb copy retains only in-frame clones and omits some. The data contain about 150,000 clones, nearly 80% of them singletons. The material sequenced was PBMCs. The source of these receptors is a man in his thirties or forties in good health and CMV-seropositive.

This chain uses TRBV19 with TRBJ2-1; TRBD2 aligns across 8 bases. Germline assignment: CDR1 LNHDA and CDR2 SQIVND (reference sequence). This CDR3 comprises 13 residues. V lost 8 bases, J lost 5 bases, and 5 bases stayed unmatched. The CDR3, as DNA: TGTGCCAGTCAGGGACTAGAGGACAATGAGCAGTTCTTC. It specifies CASQGLEDNEQFF.

This clone was recorded a few times. The rearrangement links TRBV7-3 to TRBJ2-3, with 7 bases fitting TRBD1. Germline V gives CDR1 SGHTA, CDR2 FQGTGA. V trimming: 5 bases; J trimming: 5 bases; junction bases outside the gene matches: 4. CDR3 length equals 13 residues. CDR3 sequence: CASSVGTEDTQYF. Written as DNA, the CDR3 is TGTGCCAGCAGCGTAGGGACAGAAGATACGCAGTATTTT. Combining the CDR3 with reference TRBV7-3 and TRBJ2-3 gives the whole variable domain GAGVSQTPSNKVTEKGKYVELRCDPISGHTALYWYRQSLGQGPEFLIYFQGTGAADDSGLPNDRFFAVRPEGSVSTLKIQRTERGDSAVYLCASSVGTEDTQYFGPGTRLTVL.

The gene calls are TRBV11-3 and TRBJ2-5, with no clear D. This CDR3 region has 13 residues. CDR1 SGHNT and CDR2 YENEEA come from the germline V gene. V lost 2 bases to trimming and J lost 6 bases, with 10 bases between them. CDR3 sequence reads: CASSLTRSQTQYF. The CDR3 region has the DNA TGTGCCAGCAGCTTAACCAGGTCACAGACCCAGTACTTC.

The chain has TRBV30 and TRBJ2-1, with 7 bases lining up with TRBD2. The CDR3 has 13 amino acids. J was trimmed by 3 bases and V by 7 bases; bases with no gene match: 6. The germline V gene has CDR1 GTSNPN and CDR2 SVGIG (reference sequence). In DNA form, the CDR3 reads TGTGCCTCGCGGGAGACAAGCTACAATGAGCAGTTCTTC. The encoded protein is CASRETSYNEQFF.

In this sample, this clone turned up a few times. The chain couples TRBV30 to TRBJ1-1; weak D call: TRBD1 (5 bases). Germline V gives CDR1 GTSNPN, CDR2 SVGIG (reference sequence). Trimming cost V 1 base and J 1 base, with 19 bases left between them. The CDR3 loop spans 17 amino acids. The CDR3 nucleotides read TGTGCCTGGAGTGGCCCGGGACTGAAGTCGAAGAACACTGAAGCTTTCTTT. It is translated as CAWSGPGLKSKNTEAFF.

This chain joins TRBV6-5 and TRBJ2-5, with D unresolved. The J call may be in error: the DNA end matches TRBJ2-7 better. This CDR3 comprises 11 residues. Germline V gives CDR1 MNHEY, CDR2 SVGAGI. The chain's CDR3 is CASRLGYEQYF. In DNA form, the CDR3 reads TGTGCCAGCAGGCTGGGCTACGAGCAGTACTTC.

The chain couples TRBV7-2 to TRBJ1-4, with 8 bases aligning to TRBD1. With 3 bases clipped from V and 7 bases from J, the junction kept 10 bases outside the gene matches. Per the germline V gene, CDR1 is SGHTA and CDR2 is FQGNSA. The CDR3 loop spans 16 amino acids. CDR3 in amino acids: CASSFEQGGSSEKLFF. The CDR3 DNA follows: TGTGCCAGCAGCTTTGAACAGGGGGGTTCGTCTGAAAAACTGTTTTTT.

This clone was counted a few times. CDR3 in DNA: TGTGCCAGCAGCGCCAGACAGGGGAGAAATCAGCCCCAGCATTTT. Its translation is CASSARQGRNQPQHF. The chain recombines TRBV7-8 with TRBJ1-5, with TRBD1 matching over 8 bases. CDR1 SGHVS and CDR2 FQNEAQ come from the germline V gene. The CDR3 runs to 15 residues. Trimming removed 5 bases from V and 4 bases from J; junction bases left unmatched: 7.

The rearrangement links TRBV4-1 to TRBJ1-6, with 10 bases matching TRBD1. The length of the CDR3 is 18 residues. With V trimmed by 1 base and J by 5 bases, 8 bases remained unmatched. The germline CDR1 and CDR2 sequences are MGHRA and YSYEKL. The CDR3 spells CASSQALTGGGNNSPLHF. Written as DNA, the CDR3 is TGCGCCAGCAGCCAAGCTTTGACAGGGGGCGGGAATAATTCACCCCTCCACTTT.

CDR3 sequence reads: CATQPQGANTEAFF. The DNA for the CDR3 is TGTGCCACCCAACCACAGGGGGCGAACACTGAAGCTTTCTTT. V and J are TRBV19 and TRBJ1-1, with TRBD1 identical over 9 bases. The ends lost 10 bases at V and 1 base at J; junction bases unmatched: 7. Germline lookup yields CDR1 LNHDA and CDR2 SQIVND (reference sequence). This CDR3 has 14 amino acids.

The chain couples TRBV19 to TRBJ2-4; no reliable D call. V was shortened by 3 bases and J by 2 bases, with 8 bases between the two germline ends. The CDR3 sequence is 14 residues long. Germline values: CDR1 LNHDA, CDR2 SQIVND (reference sequence). Here the CDR3 DNA reads TGTGCCAGTAGTATCCCGGGTACCAAAAACATTCAGTACTTC. It yields the protein CASSIPGTKNIQYF.

The chain uses TRBV18 and TRBJ1-1; 7 bases fit TRBD1. The CDR3 is 13 amino acids. V was clipped by 2 bases and J by 8 bases; unmatched bases: 5. Looked up from germline, CDR1 is KGHSH and CDR2 is LQKENI. CDR3 in amino acids: CASSPNTGEEAFF. The DNA of the CDR3 is TGTGCCAGCTCACCAAATACAGGGGAAGAAGCTTTCTTT.

The rearrangement joins TRBV30 to TRBJ2-1, with 9 positions matching TRBD1. Germline V CDR1 and CDR2: GTSNPN, SVGIG (reference sequence). The CDR3 length is 13 residues. V gave up 3 bases and J gave up 6 bases; unmatched junction bases: 3. The CDR3: CAWRRTGVNEQFF. The CDR3 nucleotides are TGTGCCTGGAGGAGGACAGGGGTCAATGAGCAGTTCTTC.

V and J are TRBV7-2 and TRBJ2-5, with 7 bases lining up with TRBD1. The CDR3 sequence is 16 residues long. Per the germline V gene, CDR1 is SGHTA and CDR2 is FQGNSA. Trimming removed 1 base from V and 5 bases from J; junction bases left unmatched: 10. Here the CDR3 DNA reads TGTGCCAGCAGCTTAGAGCCAGGGGGTGGACTGGAGACCCAGTACTTC. Translation gives CASSLEPGGGLETQYF.

This clone was counted a single time. CDR3 sequence reads: CASSLRAGGRGDEQFF. The CDR3 DNA is TGTGCCAGCAGCTTGCGGGCTGGCGGGAGGGGGGATGAGCAGTTCTTC. This rearrangement joins TRBV11-3 to TRBJ2-1; 9 bases align to TRBD2. Losses at the gene ends were 3 bases for V and 8 bases for J; bases not matched to a gene: 11. CDR1 SGHNT and CDR2 YENEEA come from the germline V gene. The CDR3 extends over 16 amino acids.

The rearrangement joins TRBV7-2 to TRBJ2-6, with D maybe TRBD2 (5 bases). The CDR3 consists of 18 residues. Trimming left V 4 bases short and J 1 base short, with 17 bases between. The germline V gene has CDR1 SGHTA and CDR2 FQGNSA. In DNA, the CDR3 is TGTGCCAGCAGCTCGAGGGATTTTCGATTATCTGGGGCCAACGTCCTGACTTTC. It encodes CASSSRDFRLSGANVLTF.

This sequence joins TRBV7-2 and TRBJ1-4, with D tentatively TRBD1 (5 bases). Trimming pared 2 bases from V and 8 bases from J, leaving 15 bases between. The CDR3 sequence is 15 residues long. CDR1 and CDR2 from the germline V gene are SGHTA and FQGNSA. This chain's CDR3 is CASSLLGGAGEKLFF. The CDR3 DNA follows: TGTGCCAGCAGCTTACTAGGCGGGGCTGGCGAAAAACTGTTTTTT.

This clone appeared a single time. The J gene is TRBJ2-1, the V gene TRBV7-2; D is possibly TRBD2 (5 bases). The CDR3 loop spans 12 amino acids. From germline, CDR1 is SGHTA and CDR2 FQGNSA. The germline V and J ends were trimmed by 1 base and 7 bases, with 5 bases remaining between them. CDR3 nucleotide sequence: TGTGCCAGCAGCTTAGAGCGGAATGAGCAGTTCTTC. Its translation is CASSLERNEQFF.

The chain uses TRBV5-1 and TRBJ2-3; the match to TRBD1 covers 7 bases. The germline V gene encodes CDR1 SGHRS and CDR2 YFSETQ. The CDR3 spans 14 residues. J gave up 4 bases and V 2 bases, and 4 bases lay outside the gene matches. CDR3 loop: CASSLGTAADTQYF. Here the CDR3 DNA reads TGCGCCAGCAGCTTAGGGACAGCCGCAGATACGCAGTATTTT.

V and J are TRBV27 and TRBJ2-5; D is undetermined. With the DNA end fitting TRBJ2-7 better, the J assignment may be wrong. CDR1 is MNHEY, CDR2 SMNVEV, per germline (reference sequence). The CDR3 sequence is 15 residues long. CDR3 sequence: CASSLGPNPSYEQYF. DNA for the CDR3: TGTGCCAGCAGTTTAGGTCCGAACCCCTCCTACGAGCAGTACTTC.

The V call is TRBV2, the J call TRBJ1-1; D remains ambiguous. The CDR3 consists of 11 residues. Germline assignment: CDR1 SNHLY and CDR2 FYNNEI. Trimming pared 10 bases from V and 7 bases from J, leaving 13 bases between. This CDR3 is CATQVGSEAFF. CDR3 in DNA: TGTGCCACCCAGGTCGGTAGTGAAGCTTTCTTT.